Shown below are 26 T cell receptor beta chains from a single sample sequenced in a study of cytomegalovirus exposure and HLA in healthy donors. Measured with immunoSEQ multiplex PCR; TCRdb has only the in-frame clones, and not every one. The repertoire includes more than 60,000 clones, around 97% of them detected once, and around 1.6% sits in the top ten. Sequenced sample: PBMCs. The origin of the receptors is a young woman in good health and CMV-seropositive.

This chain connects TRBV4-1 to TRBJ2-2; 9 nucleotides match TRBD1. This CDR3 has 17 amino acids. Germline V lookup: CDR1 MGHRA, CDR2 YSYEKL. Trimming at V came to 4 bases and at J to 4 bases, leaving 10 bases not matched to a gene. The CDR3 nucleotides are TGCGCCAGCAGCCTGCGGGACAGGGTCCCGACCACCGGGGAGCTGTTTTTT. This translates into CASSLRDRVPTTGELFF.

The gene calls are TRBV6-1 and TRBJ2-7; the match to TRBD1 covers 7 bases. The CDR3 covers 14 residues. Trimming removed 5 bases from V and 2 bases from J; junction bases left unmatched: 6. Germline V lookup: CDR1 MNHNS, CDR2 SASEGT. In DNA, the CDR3 is TGTGCCAGCAGTCTAGGACAGGCGACCTACGAGCAGTACTTC. It translates to CASSLGQATYEQYF.

This chain uses TRBV29-1 with TRBJ2-7, with 9 bases that match TRBD2. V was pared by 3 bases and J by 1 base, with 4 bases of the junction left unmatched. Germline CDR1 and CDR2: SQVTM and ANQGSEA. This CDR3 region has 14 residues. DNA for the CDR3: TGCAGCGTTGATGGGCTAGCGGGGTCCTACGAGCAGTACTTC. This encodes CSVDGLAGSYEQYF.

V usage is TRBV7-9 and J usage is TRBJ1-4; 7 bases fit TRBD1. The V gene's germline CDR1 is SEHNR and CDR2 FQNEAQ (reference sequence). V lost 4 bases and J lost 7; bases outside the gene matches: 3. The CDR3 length is 13 residues. The CDR3 region has the DNA TGTGCCAGCAGCTCCCAGGGGGGTGAAAAACTGTTTTTT. Translating gives CASSSQGGEKLFF.

This clone was seen a few times. This chain joins TRBV2 and TRBJ2-7; the D is unclear. This CDR3 is 12 amino acids long. Germline V lookup: CDR1 SNHLY, CDR2 FYNNEI. V was trimmed by 3 bases and J by 5 bases, leaving 8 bases between them. The CDR3 protein is CASSDRPHEQYF. Here the CDR3 DNA reads TGTGCCAGCAGTGACAGGCCCCACGAGCAGTACTTC.

The chain links TRBV5-6 to TRBJ1-1; D is unresolved. The CDR3 is made up of 14 amino acids. The germline CDR1 and CDR2 sequences are SGHDT and YYEEEE. Trimming stripped 5 bases from V and 4 bases from J, with 15 bases between. This chain's CDR3 is CASRPDYLATEAFF. CDR3 in DNA: TGTGCCAGCAGGCCTGATTACCTAGCCACTGAAGCTTTCTTT. Together with reference TRBV5-6 and TRBJ1-1, the CDR3 gives the full variable domain: DAGVTQSPTHLIKTRGQQVTLRCSPKSGHDTVSWYQQALGQGPQFIFQYYEEEERQRGNFPDRFSGHQFPNYSSELNVNALLLGDSALYLCASRPDYLATEAFFGQGTRLTVV.

CDR3 residues: CAWRTSGFNEQFF. CDR3 sequence (DNA): TGTGCCTGGAGGACTAGCGGGTTCAATGAGCAGTTCTTC. The V call is TRBV30, the J call TRBJ2-1; 10 positions match TRBD2. Germline V gene sequence: CDR1 GTSNPN, CDR2 SVGIG (reference sequence). The CDR3 is made up of 13 amino acids. V lost 3 bases to trimming and J lost 6 bases; unmatched junction nucleotides: 2.

This chain joins TRBV19 and TRBJ2-1; 9 positions agree with TRBD2. The V segment lost 7 bases and the J segment 8 bases; nucleotides outside the gene matches: 3. This CDR3 contains 12 residues. CDR1 is LNHDA and CDR2 is SQIVND in the germline V gene (reference sequence). The CDR3 DNA follows: TGTGCCAGTACACTAGCGGGCGATGAGCAGTTCTTC. Translating gives CASTLAGDEQFF. Looking up the rest from reference TRBV19 and TRBJ2-1 gives the full variable domain: DGGITQSPKYLFRKEGQNVTLSCEQNLNHDAMYWYRQDPGQGLRLIYYSQIVNDFQKGDIAEGYSVSREKKESFPLTVTSAQKNPTAFYLCASTLAGDEQFFGPGTRLTVL.

This chain uses TRBV28 with TRBJ1-4, with 9 bases lining up with TRBD1. J was trimmed by 9 bases and V by 4 bases; bases with no gene match: 12. CDR3 size: 16 residues. In germline, CDR1 is MDHEN, CDR2 SYDVKM. The CDR3 DNA reads TGTGCCAGCAGTTATATACGTCCCGGGACAGGGAAAAAACTGTTTTTT. Encoded protein: CASSYIRPGTGKKLFF.

The gene calls are TRBV28 and TRBJ2-3, with 7 bases fitting TRBD1. Unmatched junction bases numbered 2, after V lost 4 bases and J lost 1 base. Germline CDR1 reads MDHEN; CDR2 reads SYDVKM. This CDR3 is built from 14 residues. The CDR3 loop reads CASSSQGGTDTQYF. Written as DNA, the CDR3 is TGTGCCAGCAGTTCCCAGGGGGGCACAGATACGCAGTATTTT.

This chain links TRBV5-1 with TRBJ2-5, with TRBD2 identical over 10 bases. CDR1 is SGHRS, CDR2 YFSETQ, per germline. The CDR3 is made up of 17 amino acids. With V trimmed by 0 bases and J by 5 bases, 10 bases remained unmatched. The CDR3 DNA is TGCGCCAGCAGCTTGGGTTTGGCTAGCGGGAGTGGTGAGACCCAGTACTTC. Translating gives CASSLGLASGSGETQYF.

V gene TRBV2 combines with J gene TRBJ1-1; perhaps TRBD1 as D (6 bases). V shed 3 bases and J shed 4 bases, with 12 bases lying between them. Germline values: CDR1 SNHLY, CDR2 FYNNEI. The CDR3 has 14 residues. This CDR3 is CASSEQQGGTEAFF. The CDR3, as DNA: TGTGCCAGCAGTGAGCAACAGGGTGGCACTGAAGCTTTCTTT. The variable domain in full, with the rest retrieved from reference TRBV2 and TRBJ1-1, is EPEVTQTPSHQVTQMGQEVILRCVPISNHLYFYWYRQILGQKVEFLVSFYNNEISEKSEIFDDQFSVERPDGSNFTLKIRSTKLEDSAMYFCASSEQQGGTEAFFGQGTRLTVV.

This chain uses TRBV11-2 with TRBJ2-1; 14 nucleotides line up with TRBD2. CDR1 and CDR2 (germline): SGHAT, FQNNGV. Trimming removed 3 bases from V and 4 bases from J; junction bases left unmatched: 5. The CDR3 totals 17 residues. The CDR3 loop reads CASSLGLAGVGYNEQFF. CDR3 coding DNA: TGTGCCAGCAGCTTGGGACTAGCGGGGGTGGGGTACAATGAGCAGTTCTTC.

The chain joins TRBV14 to TRBJ2-1; TRBD2 agrees at 8 bases. This CDR3 is built from 15 residues. V trimming: 0 bases; J trimming: 5 bases; junction bases outside the gene matches: 3. The germline CDR1 and CDR2 sequences are SGHDN and FVKESK. In DNA form, the CDR3 reads TGTGCCAGCAGCCAAGAATGGCGGGAGGACAATGAGCAGTTCTTC. Translated: CASSQEWREDNEQFF.

The chain links TRBV11-2 to TRBJ2-1; TRBD2 agrees at 9 bases. This CDR3 has 15 amino acids. The J segment lost 0 bases and the V segment lost 7 bases, leaving 4 bases of the junction unmatched. The germline V gene has CDR1 SGHAT and CDR2 FQNNGV. Here the CDR3 reads CASISSGVSYNEQFF. The DNA for the CDR3 is TGTGCCAGCATCTCTAGCGGGGTCTCCTACAATGAGCAGTTCTTC.

The chain carries TRBV12-5 and TRBJ1-2; D gene uncertain. The CDR3 spans 15 residues. Trimming pared 0 bases from V and 4 bases from J, leaving 12 bases between. Per germline, CDR1 LGHNT and CDR2 FRNRAP. The CDR3 region has the DNA TGTGCTAGTGGTTTGGTATTCCCGAAGCTCTATGGCTACACCTTC. Residues: CASGLVFPKLYGYTF.

The CDR3: CAWSVRSLAGNYEQYF. CDR3 in DNA: TGTGCCTGGAGTGTACGGTCCCTAGCGGGAAACTACGAGCAGTACTTC. The V call is TRBV30, the J call TRBJ2-7, with TRBD2 matching over 9 bases. The V and J ends lost 0 bases and 3 bases, in that order; junction bases with no gene match: 9. Germline V gene data show CDR1 as GTSNPN and CDR2 as SVGIG (reference sequence). CDR3 size: 16 residues.

The CDR3 nucleotides read TGTGCCAGCAGCCCCGAAGGGGTAAATGGCTACACCTTC. Protein sequence: CASSPEGVNGYTF. The chain combines TRBV9 with TRBJ1-2, with D possibly being TRBD1 (5 bases). Trimming removed 4 bases at V and 6 bases at J, with 13 bases between. Germline lookup yields CDR1 SGDLS and CDR2 YYNGEE. CDR3 length equals 13 residues.

The chain couples TRBV28 to TRBJ1-5; weak D call: TRBD1 (6 bases). CDR3 length: 14 amino acids. Germline CDR1 and CDR2: MDHEN and SYDVKM. V lost 10 bases, J lost 6 bases, and 19 bases lay in between. The CDR3 sequence: CATRWTVSGQPQHF. The CDR3 DNA follows: TGTGCCACCAGATGGACAGTCTCCGGTCAGCCCCAGCATTTT.

This sequence joins TRBV19 and TRBJ1-4; TRBD1 aligns across 8 bases. The CDR3 runs 15 residues. Losses at the gene ends were 6 bases for V and 8 bases for J; bases not matched to a gene: 11. The germline CDR1 and CDR2 sequences are LNHDA and SQIVND (reference sequence). The CDR3 is CASSRGQAHGEKLFF. The CDR3 DNA reads as TGTGCCAGTAGCCGGGGACAGGCGCATGGGGAAAAACTGTTTTTT. Full variable domain (rest looked up from reference TRBV19 and TRBJ1-4): DGGITQSPKYLFRKEGQNVTLSCEQNLNHDAMYWYRQDPGQGLRLIYYSQIVNDFQKGDIAEGYSVSREKKESFPLTVTSAQKNPTAFYLCASSRGQAHGEKLFFGSGTQLSVL.

The rearrangement uses TRBV5-1 and TRBJ2-2, with 7 bases lining up with TRBD1. The germline gives CDR1 SGHRS, CDR2 YFSETQ. The CDR3 runs 16 residues. The ends lost 4 bases at V and 2 bases at J; junction bases unmatched: 8. The DNA for the CDR3 is TGCGCCAGCAGCCTACAGGGGACGGTTAACACCGGGGAGCTGTTTTTT. This codes for CASSLQGTVNTGELFF.

The genes are TRBV19 and TRBJ2-1; TRBD2 agrees at 7 bases. The CDR3 runs to 15 residues. V lost 1 base and J lost 5; bases outside the gene matches: 5. Germline V lookup: CDR1 LNHDA, CDR2 SQIVND (reference sequence). The CDR3 coding sequence is TGTGCCAGTAGTATAGCGGCGGGAGCGAACAATGAGCAGTTCTTC. It specifies CASSIAAGANNEQFF.

The chain carries TRBV13 and TRBJ2-1; the match to TRBD2 covers 14 bases. J gave up 1 base and V 6 bases, and 8 bases lay outside the gene matches. The CDR3 runs to 18 residues. The germline V gene encodes CDR1 PRHDT and CDR2 FYEKMQ (reference sequence). CDR3 nucleotide sequence: TGTGCCAGCAGACGGACTAGCGGGAGGTCCCTTTCCTACAATGAGCAGTTCTTC. Translation: CASRRTSGRSLSYNEQFF.

This clone came up once. The chain is built from TRBV18 and TRBJ2-5, with TRBD2 matching 12 bases. CDR1 is KGHSH and CDR2 is LQKENI in the germline V gene. This CDR3 spans 17 amino acids. J was trimmed by 5 bases and V by 1 base; bases with no gene match: 8. The CDR3 sequence is CASSPRLAGAGGETQYF. The CDR3 bases are TGTGCCAGCTCACCACGACTAGCGGGAGCCGGGGGTGAGACCCAGTACTTC.

This clone has a handful of counts. This sequence joins TRBV28 and TRBJ1-1; 8 nucleotides match TRBD1. Germline V gene data show CDR1 as MDHEN and CDR2 as SYDVKM. Germline trimming cut 2 bases from V and 6 bases from J; bases unmatched to any gene: 11. The CDR3 is made up of 16 amino acids. The CDR3 DNA is TGTGCCAGCAGTTTACCTCGGACAGGGACACTACCTGAAGCTTTCTTT. Translating gives CASSLPRTGTLPEAFF.

The chain uses TRBV2 and TRBJ2-6; 10 positions agree with TRBD1. The CDR3 has 17 residues. The V gene's germline CDR1 is SNHLY and CDR2 FYNNEI. The J segment lost 4 bases and the V segment lost 4 bases, leaving 7 bases of the junction unmatched. The CDR3 bases are TGTGCCAGCAGTGGACCGGGACAGGGGTTCGGGGCCAACGTCCTGACTTTC. Protein: CASSGPGQGFGANVLTF. The full variable domain, in which reference TRBV2 and TRBJ2-6 provide the parts outside the CDR3, is EPEVTQTPSHQVTQMGQEVILRCVPISNHLYFYWYRQILGQKVEFLVSFYNNEISEKSEIFDDQFSVERPDGSNFTLKIRSTKLEDSAMYFCASSGPGQGFGANVLTFGAGSRLTVL.